Included here is one T cell receptor (beta chain) sequence, with context. Its cognate antigen is unknown. Trimming cost V 5 bases and J 10 bases, with 12 bases left between them. CDR1 and CDR2 (germline): SGHTA, FQGNSA. This CDR3 region has 12 residues. These data come from a study of cytomegalovirus exposure and HLA in healthy donors. Study outcomes and limitations: Rarity characterized most TCR sequences, yet some public TCRs appeared in many donors.

It was with 60 Vbeta and 13 Jbeta primers that the PCR ran. Method: immunoSEQ multiplex PCR; TCRdb's copy keeps in-frame clones and lacks some. In the table there are some 180,000 clones, roughly 9.5% of which are singletons. The TCR originated in a woman in her twenties or thirties in good health and CMV-seropositive. The chain employs TRBV7-2 and TRBJ2-1; tentative D call: TRBD2 (6 bases). The sequencing sample was made of PBMCs. The CDR3 DNA reads TGTGCCAGCAGCCGAACAGGACTAGAGCAGTTCTTC. Translation: CASSRTGLEQFF.